This is a list of T cell receptor beta chains from one sample in a study of T cells expressing NK-cell markers. TCRdb reworked the 5' RACE reads into one entry per CDR3 protein, no DNA. The specimen's table records 550,000 or so distinct CDR3 sequences. Sequenced material: blood T cells: a sorted CD56 or NKG2C T cell subset, CD4+ or CD8+ T cells, or bulk PBMC T cells (not recorded which). All receptors come from a young man in good health. Each CDR3 is given with its conserved first and last residue. Each record gives: V gene, J gene, CDR3 protein.

v_gene: TRBV12-5
j_gene: TRBJ2-5
CDR3aa: CASGDRQETQYF

v_gene: TRBV7-2
j_gene: TRBJ2-7
CDR3aa: CASSPARGSYEQYF

v_gene: TRBV7-7
j_gene: TRBJ2-2
CDR3aa: CASSFSTGVAGELFF

v_gene: TRBV25-1
j_gene: TRBJ2-1
CDR3aa: CASIRYNEQFF

v_gene: TRBV24-1
j_gene: TRBJ2-1
CDR3aa: CATSDLGLAGGQNNEQFF

v_gene: TRBV5-1
j_gene: TRBJ1-4
CDR3aa: CASSFGTGKGEKLFF

v_gene: TRBV12-3/TRBV12-4
j_gene: TRBJ2-2
CDR3aa: CASTPLGVGELFF

v_gene: TRBV10-3
j_gene: TRBJ2-1
CDR3aa: CATAGGHFNEQFF

v_gene: TRBV7-2
j_gene: TRBJ2-2
CDR3aa: CASSLRAQIPNTGELFF

v_gene: TRBV29-1
j_gene: TRBJ2-2
CDR3aa: CSVDPRAAGELFF

v_gene: TRBV20-1
j_gene: TRBJ2-3
CDR3aa: CSALLAGGPKADTQYF

v_gene: TRBV7-9
j_gene: TRBJ2-1
CDR3aa: CASTPAGPYNEQFF

v_gene: TRBV5-1
j_gene: TRBJ2-2
CDR3aa: CASSLALAGGPNGELFF

v_gene: TRBV7-8
j_gene: TRBJ2-2
CDR3aa: CASSAVGGRVPGELFF

v_gene: TRBV18
j_gene: TRBJ2-1
CDR3aa: CASSPASGSEQFF

v_gene: TRBV5-6
j_gene: TRBJ2-1
CDR3aa: CASSYRVVTYYNEQFF

v_gene: TRBV4-1
j_gene: TRBJ1-2
CDR3aa: CASSQDSENYGYTF

v_gene: TRBV6-5
j_gene: TRBJ1-1
CDR3aa: CASSYNGLEAFF

v_gene: TRBV7-8
j_gene: TRBJ2-3
CDR3aa: CASRSAHTDTQYF

v_gene: TRBV5-1
j_gene: TRBJ2-1
CDR3aa: CASRILAGDSSYNEQFF

v_gene: TRBV3-1
j_gene: TRBJ2-1
CDR3aa: CASSRAGSEQFF

v_gene: TRBV7-9
j_gene: TRBJ2-1
CDR3aa: CASSFPGRMSDNEQFF

v_gene: TRBV6-2/TRBV6-3
j_gene: TRBJ2-4
CDR3aa: CASNVGGAKNIQYF

v_gene: TRBV20-1
j_gene: TRBJ1-1
CDR3aa: CSASRTATLMNTEAFF